This T cell receptor beta chain was sequenced for a study of a mutant IDH1 vaccine in newly diagnosed glioma (dated by TCRdb to about 2021). Context from the whole study: Vaccination began 4-6 weeks after radiotherapy alone, or alongside temozolomide cycles in the chemotherapy-containing groups. Six visits were used for peripheral blood collection: V03 (baseline), V05, V07, V10, V12 and V13. Before enrollment, patients had received standard therapy of radiotherapy alone, temozolomide alone, or radiochemotherapy with temozolomide; most received the combination. For exploratory analyses, longitudinal TCRB deep sequencing was carried out in about 25 treated patients wherever samples were available. The week-35 safety follow-up was designated visit V12, and the week-47 end of study was designated visit V13. The 32 treated patients were approximately 60% male and 37.5% female, with a mean age of around 40 years. The paper's findings and limits, for the study overall: Across multiple MHC alleles, vaccine-induced immune responses were seen in 85% to 95% of patients. It was noted by the authors that analyses of patient blood samples could not be reproduced owing to sample limitations. PBMC samples for TCRB deep sequencing were selected based on availability. Changes in the top peripheral T cell clonotypes picked up by TCRB sequencing did not appear to be linked to pseudoprogression.

The meaning of the sample's time point label: week 35, safety follow-up. A 20-mer mutant IDH1 peptide at 300 micrograms in Montanide made up each vaccine dose, which was injected subcutaneously together with topical imiquimod. Eight vaccinations were administered to patients in weeks 1, 3, 5, 7, 11, 15, 19 and 23, corresponding to visits V03 through V10. Newly diagnosed WHO grade 3 or 4 IDH1-mutant astrocytomas showing loss of nuclear ATRX were present in the donors. The samples were drawn from NOA16, a multicentre, single-arm, open-label phase I trial in Germany that tested a mutant IDH1 peptide vaccine in humans for the first time. Genomic DNA for TCRB sequencing was extracted from EDTA blood using the DNeasy Blood and Tissue Kit. Details on this clone: It has no known antigen specificity. No much larger clone exists at a distance of one base, and base qualities are not known.

Libraries were made using the immunoSEQ multiplex PCR assay. Rearranged TCR beta chain sequences were amplified using the hsTCRB Kit according to the manufacturer's protocol. Sequencing of TCRB libraries was carried out on an Illumina MiSeq. Per the authors' processing: The proprietary platform of the kit vendor was used for demultiplexing, trimming and gene mapping. As stored in TCRdb, this immuneACCESS dataset retains in-frame rearrangements with V and J assigned. A fraction of the clones does not appear; measured against another copy, unresolved V genes explain less than half of the discrepancy, and the remainder lacks a known reason. For V, J and clone size, that table is used; D and trimming come from the DNA. Here the sample has approximately 61,000 clones; about four fifths occur a single time. Jointly, the top ten make up 5.4% of the sample. The sequence derives from a man aged 35-49 years with glioma. The sample here was PBMCs, taken from a glioma patient whose treatment included an IDH1 peptide vaccine.

The CDR3 region has the sequence CASSLLGRTYEQYF. The base sequence is TGTGCCAGCAGCTTACTGGGCCGAACCTACGAGCAGTACTTC. The chain is made from TRBV13 and TRBJ2-7; there is no confident call for the D gene. The germline V gene (reference sequence) gives CDR1 as PRHDT and CDR2 as FYEKMQ. The V and J ends are trimmed by 2 bases and 2 bases, leaving 10 bases between them. The CDR3 numbers 14 residues from cysteine through phenylalanine. Of all the DNA, just the CDR3 is kept, 42 bases in frame from base 1.